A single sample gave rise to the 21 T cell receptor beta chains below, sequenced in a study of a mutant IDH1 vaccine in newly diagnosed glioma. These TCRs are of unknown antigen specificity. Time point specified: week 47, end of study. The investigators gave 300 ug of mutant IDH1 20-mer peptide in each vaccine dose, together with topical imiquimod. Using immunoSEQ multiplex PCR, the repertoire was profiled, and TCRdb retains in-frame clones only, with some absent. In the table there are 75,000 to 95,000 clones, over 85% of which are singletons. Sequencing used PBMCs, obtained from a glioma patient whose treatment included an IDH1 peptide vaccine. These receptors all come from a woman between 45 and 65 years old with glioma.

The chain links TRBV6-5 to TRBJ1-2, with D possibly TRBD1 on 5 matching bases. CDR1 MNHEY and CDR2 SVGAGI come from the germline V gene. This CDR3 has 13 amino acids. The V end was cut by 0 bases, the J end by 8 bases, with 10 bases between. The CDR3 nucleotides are TGTGCCAGCAGTTACTCAGGGGCGGGAGGCTACACCTTC. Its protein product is CASSYSGAGGYTF.

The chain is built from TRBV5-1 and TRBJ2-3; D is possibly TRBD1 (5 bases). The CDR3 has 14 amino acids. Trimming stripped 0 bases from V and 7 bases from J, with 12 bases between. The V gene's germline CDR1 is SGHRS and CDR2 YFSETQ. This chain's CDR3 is CASSLGQLTNTQYF. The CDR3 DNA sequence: TGCGCCAGCAGCTTGGGACAGTTGACGAATACGCAGTATTTT.

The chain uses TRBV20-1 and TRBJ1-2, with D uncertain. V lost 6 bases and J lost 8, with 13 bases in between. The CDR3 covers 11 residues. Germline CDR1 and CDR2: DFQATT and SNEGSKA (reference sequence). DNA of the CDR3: TGCAGTGCCCTACGGACGGAAGGCTACACCTTC. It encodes CSALRTEGYTF.

Here the CDR3 DNA reads TGCAGCGTAACTAGCGGGAGCCGACCAGATACGCAGTATTTT. The encoded protein is CSVTSGSRPDTQYF. The chain is built from TRBV29-1 and TRBJ2-3, with 11 bases matching TRBD2. The CDR3 totals 14 residues. The trim removed 6 bases at V and 4 bases at J, leaving 6 bases unmatched. The germline CDR1 and CDR2 sequences are SQVTM and ANQGSEA.

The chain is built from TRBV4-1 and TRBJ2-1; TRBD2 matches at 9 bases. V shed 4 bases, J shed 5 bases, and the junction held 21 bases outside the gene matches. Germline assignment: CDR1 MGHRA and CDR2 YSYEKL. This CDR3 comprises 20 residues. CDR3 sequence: CASSLPALREGSSRNNEQFF. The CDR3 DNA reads TGCGCCAGCAGCCTGCCCGCTCTGCGGGAGGGCTCCTCCCGAAACAATGAGCAGTTCTTC.

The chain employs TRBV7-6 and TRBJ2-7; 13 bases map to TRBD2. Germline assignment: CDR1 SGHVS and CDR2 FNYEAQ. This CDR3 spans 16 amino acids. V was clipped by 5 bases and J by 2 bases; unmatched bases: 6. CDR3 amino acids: CASSRLGLAGTYEQYF. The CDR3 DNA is TGTGCCAGCAGCCGACTGGGACTAGCGGGAACCTACGAGCAGTACTTC.

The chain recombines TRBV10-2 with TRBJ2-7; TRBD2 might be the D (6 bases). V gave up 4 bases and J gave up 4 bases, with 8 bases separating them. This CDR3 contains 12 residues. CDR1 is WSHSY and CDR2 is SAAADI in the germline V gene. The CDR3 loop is CASSAGVYEQYF. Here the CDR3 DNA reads TGCGCCAGCAGTGCGGGGGTTTACGAGCAGTACTTC.

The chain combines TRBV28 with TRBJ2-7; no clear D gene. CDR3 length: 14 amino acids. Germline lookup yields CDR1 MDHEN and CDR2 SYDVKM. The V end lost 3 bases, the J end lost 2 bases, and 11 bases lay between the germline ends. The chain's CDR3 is CASSFRQKPYEQYF. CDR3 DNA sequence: TGTGCCAGCAGTTTCAGGCAAAAACCCTACGAGCAGTACTTC.

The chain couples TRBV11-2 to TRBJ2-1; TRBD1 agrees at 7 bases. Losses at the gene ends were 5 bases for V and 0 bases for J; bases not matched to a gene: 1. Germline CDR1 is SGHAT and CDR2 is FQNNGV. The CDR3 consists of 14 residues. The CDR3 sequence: CASSNRGSYNEQFF. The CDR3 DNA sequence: TGTGCCAGCAGCAACAGGGGCTCCTACAATGAGCAGTTCTTC.

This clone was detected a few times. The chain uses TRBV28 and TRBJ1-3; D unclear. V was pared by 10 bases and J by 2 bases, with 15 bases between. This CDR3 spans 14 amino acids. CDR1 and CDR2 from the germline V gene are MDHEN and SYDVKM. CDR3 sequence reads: CATSTTRTGNTIYF. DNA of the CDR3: TGTGCCACTTCTACCACCCGAACTGGAAACACCATATATTTT.

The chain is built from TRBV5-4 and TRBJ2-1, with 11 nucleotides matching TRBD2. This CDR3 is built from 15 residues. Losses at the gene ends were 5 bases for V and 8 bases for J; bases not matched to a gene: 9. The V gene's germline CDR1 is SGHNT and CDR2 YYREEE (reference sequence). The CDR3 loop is CASRETSGGGDEQFF. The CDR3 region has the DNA TGTGCCAGCAGGGAAACTAGCGGGGGCGGGGATGAGCAGTTCTTC.

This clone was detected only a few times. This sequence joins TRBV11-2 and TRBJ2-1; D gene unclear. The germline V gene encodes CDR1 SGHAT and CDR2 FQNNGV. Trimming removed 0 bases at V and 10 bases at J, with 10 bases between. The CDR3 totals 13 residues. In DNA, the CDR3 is TGTGCCAGCAGCTTAGATAAAGCGACCGAGCAGTTCTTC. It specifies CASSLDKATEQFF. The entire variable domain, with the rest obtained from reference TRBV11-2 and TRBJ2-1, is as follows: EAGVAQSPRYKIIEKRQSVAFWCNPISGHATLYWYQQILGQGPKLLIQFQNNGVVDDSQLPKDRFSAERLKGVDSTLKIQPAKLEDSAVYLCASSLDKATEQFFGPGTRLTVL.

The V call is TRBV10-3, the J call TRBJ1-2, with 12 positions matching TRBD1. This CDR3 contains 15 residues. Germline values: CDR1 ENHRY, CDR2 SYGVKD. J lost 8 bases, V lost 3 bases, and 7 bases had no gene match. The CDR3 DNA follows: TGTGCCATCAGTGACCGGGACAGGGGGCTTGGGGGCTACACCTTC. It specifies CAISDRDRGLGGYTF.

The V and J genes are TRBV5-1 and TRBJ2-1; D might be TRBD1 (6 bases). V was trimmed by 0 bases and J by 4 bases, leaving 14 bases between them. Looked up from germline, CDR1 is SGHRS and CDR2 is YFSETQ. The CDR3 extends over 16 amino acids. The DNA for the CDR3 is TGCGCCAGCAGCTTGGATGGGGACAACCGGTACAATGAGCAGTTCTTC. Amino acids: CASSLDGDNRYNEQFF.

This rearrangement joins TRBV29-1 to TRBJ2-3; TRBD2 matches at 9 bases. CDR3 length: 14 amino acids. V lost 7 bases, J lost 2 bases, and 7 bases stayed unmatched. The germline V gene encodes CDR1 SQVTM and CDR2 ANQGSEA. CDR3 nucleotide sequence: TGCAGCGCCGACGGACTAGCGCTCACAGATACGCAGTATTTT. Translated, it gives CSADGLALTDTQYF.

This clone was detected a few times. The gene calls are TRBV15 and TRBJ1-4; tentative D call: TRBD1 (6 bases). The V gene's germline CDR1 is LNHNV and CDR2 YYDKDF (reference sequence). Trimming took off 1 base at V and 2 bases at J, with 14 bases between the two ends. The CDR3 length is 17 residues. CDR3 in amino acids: CATSRGWGAPTNEKLFF. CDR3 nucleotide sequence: TGTGCCACCAGCAGAGGTTGGGGGGCGCCCACTAATGAAAAACTGTTTTTT.

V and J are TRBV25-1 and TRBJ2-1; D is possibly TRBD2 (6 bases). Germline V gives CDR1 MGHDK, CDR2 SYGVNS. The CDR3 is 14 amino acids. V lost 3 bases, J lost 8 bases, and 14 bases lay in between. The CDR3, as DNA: TGTGCCAGCAGTGATCCCGTCGGGGGACATGAGCAGTTCTTC. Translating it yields CASSDPVGGHEQFF. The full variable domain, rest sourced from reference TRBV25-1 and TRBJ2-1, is EADIYQTPRYLVIGTGKKITLECSQTMGHDKMYWYQQDPGMELHLIHYSYGVNSTEKGDLSSESTVSRIRTEHFPLTLESARPSHTSQYLCASSDPVGGHEQFFGPGTRLTVL.

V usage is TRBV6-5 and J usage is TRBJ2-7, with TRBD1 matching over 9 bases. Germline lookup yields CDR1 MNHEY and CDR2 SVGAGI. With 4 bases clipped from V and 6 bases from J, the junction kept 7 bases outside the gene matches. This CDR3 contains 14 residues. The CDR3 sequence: CASSFRDRAVEQYF. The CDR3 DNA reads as TGTGCCAGCAGTTTCCGGGACAGGGCTGTCGAGCAGTACTTC.

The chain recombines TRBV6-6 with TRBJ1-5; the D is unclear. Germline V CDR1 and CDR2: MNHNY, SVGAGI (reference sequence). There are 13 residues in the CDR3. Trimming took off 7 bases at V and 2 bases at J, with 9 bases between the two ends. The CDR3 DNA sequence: TGTGCCAGCACGTCATATGGCAATCAGCCCCAGCATTTT. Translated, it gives CASTSYGNQPQHF.

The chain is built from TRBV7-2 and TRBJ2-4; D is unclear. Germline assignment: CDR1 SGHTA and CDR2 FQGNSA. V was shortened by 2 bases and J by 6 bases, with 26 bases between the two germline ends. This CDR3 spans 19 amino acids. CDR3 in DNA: TGTGCCAGCAGCTTAACACCTCAAAAATCGGCGTCCTCCTTAAACATTCAGTACTTC. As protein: CASSLTPQKSASSLNIQYF.

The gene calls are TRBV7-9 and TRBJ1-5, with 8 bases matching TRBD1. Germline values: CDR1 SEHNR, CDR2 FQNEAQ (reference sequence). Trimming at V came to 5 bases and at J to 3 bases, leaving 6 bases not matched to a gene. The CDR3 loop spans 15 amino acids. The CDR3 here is CASSSDRGHNQPQHF. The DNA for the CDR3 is TGTGCCAGCAGCAGCGACAGGGGTCACAATCAGCCCCAGCATTTT.